The next 14 T cell receptor beta chains were all read from a single sample in a study of regulatory T cells in long-lasting Graves disease. The sample's time point: newly diagnosed GD, antithyroid drugs for less than 3 months. After RNA was extracted from PBMCs, the TCR library was made from it. Arm-PCR of CDR3 regions and iRepertoire HTBI primers were the basis on which TCR beta libraries were built. TCRdb reanalysed the multiplex PCR reads using MiXCR and keeps one entry per CDR3 protein. The repertoire holds 240,000 or so distinct CDR3 sequences, with over 20% as singletons. The source material was peripheral blood mononuclear cells (PBMCs), sampled at new diagnosis, from a patient treated with antithyroid drugs. The receptors here all came from a female donor with Graves disease.

This clonotype was counted at least ten times. The chain uses TRBV7-2 and TRBJ2-1; D is unclear. The V end was cut by 3 bases, the J end by 4 bases, with 10 bases between. The CDR3 has 14 residues. CDR1 is SGHTA and CDR2 is FQGNSA in the germline V gene. The DNA for the CDR3 is TGTGCCAGCAGCTTGGATCCCATTTACAATGAGCAGTTCTTC. It translates to CASSLDPIYNEQFF.

As to this clonotype: A single base is all that separates this from a far larger clone, so a read error is likely. The rearrangement uses TRBV7-2 and TRBJ2-1; 9 nucleotides align to TRBD1. V shed 6 bases, J shed 4 bases, and the junction held 7 bases outside the gene matches. Germline V CDR1 and CDR2: SGHTA, FQGNSA. The length of the CDR3 is 15 residues. The CDR3 DNA sequence: TGTGCCAGCAGATTGGAACAGGGGGCTTACAATGAGCAGTTCTTC. Its protein product is CASRLEQGAYNEQFF.

This clonotype was detected ten times or more. The rearrangement links TRBV20-1 to TRBJ2-3; perhaps TRBD1 as D (6 bases). This CDR3 has 12 residues. Trimming removed 3 bases from V and 6 bases from J, with 10 bases in between. Germline CDR1 is DFQATT and CDR2 is SNEGSKA (reference sequence). DNA for the CDR3: TGCAGTGCTAGTTCAGGGGAGGATACGCAGTATTTT. Its translation is CSASSGEDTQYF.

This clonotype was detected many times. V usage is TRBV30 and J usage is TRBJ2-7; no reliable D call. Germline lookup yields CDR1 GTSNPN and CDR2 SVGIG (reference sequence). This CDR3 has 13 amino acids. V shed 0 bases and J shed 3 bases, with 9 bases lying between them. The CDR3 loop reads CAWSVLDFYEQYF. The CDR3 nucleotides are TGTGCCTGGAGTGTTTTAGACTTCTACGAGCAGTACTTC.

This sequence joins TRBV5-6 and TRBJ1-1; D might be TRBD1 (6 bases). Germline V gene lookup returns CDR1 SGHDT and CDR2 YYEEEE. The CDR3 has 14 amino acids. Deletions cut 4 bases from V and 5 bases from J, with 15 bases between. CDR3 DNA sequence: TGTGCCAGCAGCCTGGGACACCGGGGGACTGAAGCTTTCTTT. Encoded protein: CASSLGHRGTEAFF.

Regarding this clonotype: A much bigger clone sits one base away, suggesting this may be a read error. This rearrangement joins TRBV4-1 to TRBJ2-1; no definite D call. V lost 2 bases to trimming and J lost 7 bases, with 6 bases between them. This CDR3 is 12 amino acids long. Germline CDR1 is MGHRA and CDR2 is YSYEKL. For the CDR3, the DNA is TGCGCCAGCAGCCAATCAGATAATGAGCAGTTCTTC. Encoded protein: CASSQSDNEQFF.

In its sample, this clonotype was seen many times. This rearrangement joins TRBV28 to TRBJ1-5; D remains ambiguous. This CDR3 comprises 14 residues. V lost 6 bases, J lost 6 bases, and 15 bases lay in between. Germline CDR1 and CDR2: MDHEN and SYDVKM. CDR3 sequence: CASRPVLGGQPQHF. Here the CDR3 DNA reads TGTGCCAGCAGACCCGTCCTTGGAGGTCAGCCCCAGCATTTT. Variable domain in full (rest from reference TRBV28 and TRBJ1-5): DVKVTQSSRYLVKRTGEKVFLECVQDMDHENMFWYRQDPGLGLRLIYFSYDVKMKEKGDIPEGYSVSREKKERFSLILESASTNQTSMYLCASRPVLGGQPQHFGDGTRLSIL.

This clonotype was counted many times. This chain uses TRBV5-1 with TRBJ2-3; D possibly uses TRBD1 or TRBD2 (6 bases each). The CDR3 runs 14 residues. V lost 2 bases and J 4 bases, leaving 11 bases between the germline ends. Germline CDR1 and CDR2: SGHRS and YFSETQ. CDR3 nucleotides: TGCGCCAGCAGCTTTTCCGGGGGCGCAGATACGCAGTATTTT. This sequence encodes CASSFSGGADTQYF.

As concerns this clonotype: This may arise from a read error, as a much more abundant clone is one base away. The chain couples TRBV6-5 to TRBJ2-7, with 9 bases lining up with TRBD1. Germline assignment: CDR1 MNHEY and CDR2 SVGAGI. CDR3 length equals 16 residues. CDR3 protein: CASSYRPDRGGHEQCF. The CDR3 DNA sequence: TGTGCCAGCAGTTACCGGCCGGACAGGGGTGGCCACGAGCAGTGCTTC.

Many counts were recorded for this clonotype. This chain joins TRBV7-3 and TRBJ2-1, with 13 bases aligning to TRBD2. The CDR3 is made up of 17 amino acids. CDR1 and CDR2 from the germline V gene are SGHTA and FQGTGA. After removal of 3 bases from V and 4 bases from J, the junction contained 6 bases not matched to a gene. This chain's CDR3 is CASSLEGLAGPYNEQFF. As DNA, the CDR3 is TGTGCCAGCAGCTTGGAGGGACTAGCGGGACCTTACAATGAGCAGTTCTTC.

With regard to this clonotype: Only one base separates this from a far larger clonotype, so it likely reflects a read error. No conserved phenylalanine or tryptophan ends this CDR3, so it is likely a read error. CDR3 amino acids: CASSLVRTTDTQYL. As DNA, the CDR3 is TGTGCCAGCAGCTTGGTGCGGACCACAGATACGCAGTATCTT. The chain carries TRBV5-5 and TRBJ2-3; D gene ambiguous. Germline V gene data show CDR1 as SGHKS and CDR2 as YYEKEE (reference sequence). The CDR3 has 14 amino acids. Trimming removed 0 bases from V and 2 bases from J, with 7 bases in between.

The sample holds many counts of this clonotype. The chain is built from TRBV29-1 and TRBJ2-7; D gene uncertain. V was trimmed by 4 bases and J by 3 bases, leaving 10 bases between them. The CDR3 consists of 12 residues. CDR1 and CDR2 from the germline V gene are SQVTM and ANQGSEA. The CDR3 here is CSVAGQVYEQYF. DNA for the CDR3: TGCAGCGTTGCTGGCCAAGTCTACGAGCAGTACTTC.

In its sample, this clonotype was seen many times. The genes are TRBV6-1 and TRBJ2-3, with no clear D. With 6 bases removed from V and 6 bases from J, the gap between germline ends came to 16 bases. The CDR3 is made up of 14 amino acids. Germline V gene data show CDR1 as MNHNS and CDR2 as SASEGT. The CDR3 protein is CASSSGLTMDTQYF. The CDR3 bases are TGTGCCAGCAGCTCGGGCCTGACCATGGATACGCAGTATTTT.

This clonotype has a count of ten or more. The chain couples TRBV7-8 to TRBJ2-7; D is unresolved. CDR3 length equals 14 residues. The V end lost 3 bases, the J end lost 0 bases, and 9 bases lay between the germline ends. The germline CDR1 and CDR2 sequences are SGHVS and FQNEAQ. CDR3 in amino acids: CASSLRTDSYEQYF. CDR3 coding DNA: TGTGCCAGCAGCTTGAGGACCGACTCCTACGAGCAGTACTTC.